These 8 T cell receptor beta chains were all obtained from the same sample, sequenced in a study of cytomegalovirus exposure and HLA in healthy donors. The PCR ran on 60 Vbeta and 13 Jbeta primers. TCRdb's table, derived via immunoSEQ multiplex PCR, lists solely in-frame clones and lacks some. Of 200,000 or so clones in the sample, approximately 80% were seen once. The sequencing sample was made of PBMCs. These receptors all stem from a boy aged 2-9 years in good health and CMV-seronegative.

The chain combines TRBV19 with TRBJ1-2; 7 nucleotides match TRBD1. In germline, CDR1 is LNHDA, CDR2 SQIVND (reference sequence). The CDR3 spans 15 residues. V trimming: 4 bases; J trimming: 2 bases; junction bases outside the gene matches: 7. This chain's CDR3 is CASSTPTTGNYGYTF. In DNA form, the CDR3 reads TGTGCCAGTAGTACCCCGACGACAGGGAACTATGGCTACACCTTC.

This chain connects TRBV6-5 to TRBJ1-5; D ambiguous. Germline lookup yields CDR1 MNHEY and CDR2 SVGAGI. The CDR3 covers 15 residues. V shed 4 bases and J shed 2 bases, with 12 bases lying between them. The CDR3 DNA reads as TGTGCCAGCAGTTTCCTGGGGAGCGGCAATCAGCCCCAGCATTTT. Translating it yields CASSFLGSGNQPQHF.

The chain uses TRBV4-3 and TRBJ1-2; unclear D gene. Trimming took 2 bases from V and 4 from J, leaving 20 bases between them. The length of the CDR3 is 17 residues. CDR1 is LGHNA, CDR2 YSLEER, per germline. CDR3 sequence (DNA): TGCGCCAGCAGCCAATCAGACTCCACCGACCTATTCTATGGCTACACCTTC. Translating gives CASSQSDSTDLFYGYTF.

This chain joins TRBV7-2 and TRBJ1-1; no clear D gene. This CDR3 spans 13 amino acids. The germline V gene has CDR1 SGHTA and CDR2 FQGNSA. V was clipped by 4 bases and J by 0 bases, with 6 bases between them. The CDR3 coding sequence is TGTGCCAGCAGCTCTATAATGAACACTGAAGCTTTCTTT. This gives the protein CASSSIMNTEAFF.

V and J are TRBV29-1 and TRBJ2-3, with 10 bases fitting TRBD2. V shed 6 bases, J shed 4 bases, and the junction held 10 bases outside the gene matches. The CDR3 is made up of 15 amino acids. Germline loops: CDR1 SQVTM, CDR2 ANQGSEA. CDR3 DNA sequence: TGCAGCGTCGAAATAGCGGGGGGCCGGCCAGATACGCAGTATTTT. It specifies CSVEIAGGRPDTQYF.

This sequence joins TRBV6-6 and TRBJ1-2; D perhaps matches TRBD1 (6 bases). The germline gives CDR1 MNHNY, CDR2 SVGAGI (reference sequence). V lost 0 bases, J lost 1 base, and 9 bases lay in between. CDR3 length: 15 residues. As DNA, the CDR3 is TGTGCCAGCAGTTACTCGAGGGGGGGTAACTATGGCTACACCTTC. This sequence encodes CASSYSRGGNYGYTF.

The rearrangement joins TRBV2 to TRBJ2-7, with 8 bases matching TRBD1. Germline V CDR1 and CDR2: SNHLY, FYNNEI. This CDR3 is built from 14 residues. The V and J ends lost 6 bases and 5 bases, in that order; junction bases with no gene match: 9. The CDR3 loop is CASRSTGVRDEQYF. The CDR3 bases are TGTGCCAGCAGATCGACAGGGGTCCGGGACGAGCAGTACTTC.

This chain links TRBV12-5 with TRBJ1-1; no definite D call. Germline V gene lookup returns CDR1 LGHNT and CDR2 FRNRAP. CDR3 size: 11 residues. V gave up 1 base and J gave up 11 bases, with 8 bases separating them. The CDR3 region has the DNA TGTGCTAGTGGTTTGGAGGCACAGGCTTTCTTT. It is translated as CASGLEAQAFF.